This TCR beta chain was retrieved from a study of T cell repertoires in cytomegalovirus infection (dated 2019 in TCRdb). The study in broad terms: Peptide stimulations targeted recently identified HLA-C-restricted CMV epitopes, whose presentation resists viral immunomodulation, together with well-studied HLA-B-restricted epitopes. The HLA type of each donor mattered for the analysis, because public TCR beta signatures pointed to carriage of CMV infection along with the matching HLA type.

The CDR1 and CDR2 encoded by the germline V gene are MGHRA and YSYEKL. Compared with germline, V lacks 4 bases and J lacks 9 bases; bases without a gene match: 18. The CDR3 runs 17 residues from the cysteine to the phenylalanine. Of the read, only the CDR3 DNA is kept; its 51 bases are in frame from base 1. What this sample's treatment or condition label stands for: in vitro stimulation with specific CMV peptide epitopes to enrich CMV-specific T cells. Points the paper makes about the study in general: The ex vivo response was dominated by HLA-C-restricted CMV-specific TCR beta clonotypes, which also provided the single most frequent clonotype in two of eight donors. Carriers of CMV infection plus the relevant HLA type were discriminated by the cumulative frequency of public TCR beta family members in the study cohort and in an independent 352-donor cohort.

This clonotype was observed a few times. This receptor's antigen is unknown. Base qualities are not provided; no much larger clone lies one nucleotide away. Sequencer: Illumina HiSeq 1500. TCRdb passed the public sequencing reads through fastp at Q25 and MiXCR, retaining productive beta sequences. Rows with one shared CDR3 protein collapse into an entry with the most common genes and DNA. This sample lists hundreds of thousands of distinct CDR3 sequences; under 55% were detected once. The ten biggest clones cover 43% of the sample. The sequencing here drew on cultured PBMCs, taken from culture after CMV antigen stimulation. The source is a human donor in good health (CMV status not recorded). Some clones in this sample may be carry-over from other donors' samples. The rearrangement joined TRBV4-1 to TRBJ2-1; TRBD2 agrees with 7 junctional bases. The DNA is TGCGCCAGCAGCCCTGGTTATAGCGGGTTTTTGAATGGTGAGCAGTTCTTC. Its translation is CASSPGYSGFLNGEQFF.